The clone carrying this TCR beta chain was seen more than once but under ten times. In germline, CDR1 is SGHDT, CDR2 YYEEEE. The CDR3 consists of 14 residues. With 0 bases removed from V and 4 bases from J, the gap between germline ends came to 10 bases. This sample was included in a study of response to subunit inactivated influenza vaccine. TCRdb independently ran MiXCR on the RT-PCR reads; one entry per CDR3 protein. The sample carries about 830,000 distinct CDR3 sequences, roughly 20% recorded once. V is TRBV5-6 and J is TRBJ2-5; D not certain. The source of this sequence is a man aged 45 to 65 who received an inactivated influenza vaccine. The specimen comprised PBMCs from blood, sampled 5 to 6 days after vaccination. CDR3 DNA sequence: TGTGCCAGCAGCTTGGGAGTGGACGGAGAGACCCAGTACTTC. Translated, it gives CASSLGVDGETQYF. The full variable domain, completed using reference TRBV5-6 and TRBJ2-5, is DAGVTQSPTHLIKTRGQQVTLRCSPKSGHDTVSWYQQALGQGPQFIFQYYEEEERQRGNFPDRFSGHQFPNYSSELNVNALLLGDSALYLCASSLGVDGETQYFGPGTRLLVL.